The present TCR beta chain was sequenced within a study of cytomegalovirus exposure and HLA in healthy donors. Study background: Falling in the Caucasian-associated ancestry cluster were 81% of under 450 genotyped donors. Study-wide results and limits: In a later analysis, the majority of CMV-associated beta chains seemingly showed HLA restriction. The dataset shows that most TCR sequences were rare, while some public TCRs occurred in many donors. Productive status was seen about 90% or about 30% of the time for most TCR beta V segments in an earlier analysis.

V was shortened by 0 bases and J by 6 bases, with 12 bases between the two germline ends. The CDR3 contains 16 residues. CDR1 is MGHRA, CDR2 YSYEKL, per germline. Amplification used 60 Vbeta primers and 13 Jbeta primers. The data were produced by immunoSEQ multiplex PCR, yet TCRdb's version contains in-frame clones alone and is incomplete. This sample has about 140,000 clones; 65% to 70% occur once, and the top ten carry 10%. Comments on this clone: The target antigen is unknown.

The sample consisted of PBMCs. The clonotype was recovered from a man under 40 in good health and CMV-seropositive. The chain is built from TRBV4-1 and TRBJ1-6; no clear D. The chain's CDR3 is CASSQESGELNSPLHF. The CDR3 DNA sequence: TGCGCCAGCAGCCAAGAGTCCGGAGAACTTAATTCACCCCTCCACTTT.